This T cell receptor (beta chain) derives from a study of blood T cell repertoires in COVID-19. Whole-study context: PBMCs, B-cell-depleted T cells, or T cells were the source of the cDNA or gDNA that made up the material.

Some clones are missing from TCRdb's copy, which holds only in-frame ones; the method was immunoSEQ multiplex PCR. Among roughly 200,000 clones listed, more than 70% were seen once. The length of the CDR3 is 13 residues. V shed 8 bases, J shed 5 bases, and the junction held 8 bases outside the gene matches. Germline loops: CDR1 MNHEY, CDR2 SVGAGI. V usage is TRBV6-5 and J usage is TRBJ2-5, with 7 bases identical to TRBD1. This TCR derives from a woman aged 55-70 years with acute or convalescent COVID-19. The sample taken for sequencing was peripheral blood. CDR3 region: CASGRQGRETQYF. CDR3 in DNA: TGTGCCAGCGGTCGACAGGGTAGGGAGACCCAGTACTTC.